The 3 T cell receptor beta chains below were found in one sample sequenced in a study of blood T cell repertoires in COVID-19. Assay: immunoSEQ multiplex PCR; the TCRdb copy retains only in-frame clones and omits some. Of approximately 250,000 clones in the sample, roughly 80% were seen once. The sample was peripheral blood. The receptors were gathered from an older woman with active or convalescent COVID-19.

This chain uses TRBV5-4 with TRBJ2-5; 8 bases align to TRBD2. V dropped 4 bases and J dropped 5; count of bases not matched to a gene: 10. Germline CDR1 is SGHNT and CDR2 is YYREEE (reference sequence). CDR3 length equals 15 residues. The CDR3 loop is CASSPGLGMTETQYF. CDR3 nucleotides: TGTGCCAGCAGCCCGGGACTAGGAATGACGGAGACCCAGTACTTC.

The rearrangement uses TRBV6-2 or TRBV6-3 and TRBJ2-7, with D possibly matching TRBD1 (5 bases). Trimming removed 2 bases from V and 1 base from J, with 9 bases in between. From germline, CDR1 is MNHEY and CDR2 SVGEGT. This CDR3 is built from 14 residues. This CDR3 reads CASSYRGISYEQYF. DNA for the CDR3: TGTGCCAGCAGTTACAGGGGCATTTCCTACGAGCAGTACTTC.

The CDR3 here is CATSRAQSYWGVQFF. DNA for the CDR3: TGTGCCACCAGCAGAGCCCAGTCCTACTGGGGGGTGCAGTTCTTC. The chain combines TRBV15 with TRBJ2-1, with D perhaps matching TRBD2 (6 bases). V was pared by 1 base and J by 12 bases, with 19 bases between. The CDR3 extends over 15 amino acids. The germline CDR1 and CDR2 sequences are LNHNV and YYDKDF (reference sequence).